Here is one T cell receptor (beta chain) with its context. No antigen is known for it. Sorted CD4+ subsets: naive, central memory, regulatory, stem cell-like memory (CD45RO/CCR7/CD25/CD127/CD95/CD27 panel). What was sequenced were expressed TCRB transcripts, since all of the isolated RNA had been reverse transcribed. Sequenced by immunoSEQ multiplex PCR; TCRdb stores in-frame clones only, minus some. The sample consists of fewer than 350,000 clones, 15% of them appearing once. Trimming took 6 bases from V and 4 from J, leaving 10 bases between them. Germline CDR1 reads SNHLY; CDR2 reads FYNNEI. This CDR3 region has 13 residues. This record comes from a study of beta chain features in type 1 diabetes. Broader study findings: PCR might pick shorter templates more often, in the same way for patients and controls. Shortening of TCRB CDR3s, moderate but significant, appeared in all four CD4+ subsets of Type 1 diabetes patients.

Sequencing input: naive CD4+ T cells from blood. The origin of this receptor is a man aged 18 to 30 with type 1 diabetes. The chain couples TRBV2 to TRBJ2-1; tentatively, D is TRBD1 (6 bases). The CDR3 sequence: CASRGDTYNEQFF. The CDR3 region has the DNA TGTGCCAGCAGGGGGGACACTTACAATGAGCAGTTCTTC.